Listed here are 2 T cell receptor beta chains from one sample, sequenced in a study of STAT5B mutations in CD4+ large granular lymphocyte leukemia. Assay: immunoSEQ multiplex PCR; the TCRdb copy retains only in-frame clones and omits some. The sample shows more than 20,000 clones, 65% to 80% of them seen only once. The sequencing input was CD4+ T cells from blood buffy coats. These receptors were taken from a human donor in good health.

This clone has a handful of counts. V and J are TRBV11-3 and TRBJ2-2; TRBD1 agrees at 7 bases. CDR1 is SGHNT and CDR2 is YENEEA in the germline V gene. The trim removed 3 bases at V and 4 bases at J, leaving 8 bases unmatched. This CDR3 comprises 16 residues. The CDR3 protein is CASSFPRDRATGELFF. The CDR3 nucleotides read TGTGCCAGCAGCTTCCCTCGGGACAGAGCCACCGGGGAGCTGTTTTTT. The full variable domain, in which reference TRBV11-3 and TRBJ2-2 provide the parts outside the CDR3, is EAGVVQSPRYKIIEKKQPVAFWCNPISGHNTLYWYLQNLGQGPELLIRYENEEAVDDSQLPKDRFSAERLKGVDSTLKIQPAELGDSAVYLCASSFPRDRATGELFFGEGSRLTVL.

The chain carries TRBV7-2 and TRBJ2-3; D unclear. Germline lookup yields CDR1 SGHTA and CDR2 FQGNSA. This CDR3 has 17 amino acids. Trimming left V 5 bases short and J 1 base short, with 19 bases between. CDR3 in amino acids: CASSPDSLSYGTDTQYF. The CDR3 DNA reads as TGTGCCAGCAGCCCAGATTCGTTGTCCTACGGCACAGATACGCAGTATTTT. Combining the CDR3 with reference TRBV7-2 and TRBJ2-3 gives the whole variable domain GAGVSQSPSNKVTEKGKDVELRCDPISGHTALYWYRQSLGQGLEFLIYFQGNSAPDKSGLPSDRFSAERTGGSVSTLTIQRTQQEDSAVYLCASSPDSLSYGTDTQYFGPGTRLTVL.